These 2 T cell receptor beta chains share one sample of origin, sequenced in a study of blood T cell repertoires in COVID-19. Sequencing was performed with immunoSEQ multiplex PCR; in TCRdb, only in-frame clones are kept and a portion is missing. The data contain some 37,000 clones, almost 90% of them singletons. Sequencing was carried out using peripheral blood. These receptors were collected from a man between 65 and 85 years old with acute or convalescent COVID-19.

The table lists this clone with a few counts. The gene calls are TRBV4-2 and TRBJ2-7; TRBD2 matches at 9 bases. Germline values: CDR1 LGHNA, CDR2 YNFKEQ. With 0 bases clipped from V and 5 bases from J, the junction kept 11 bases outside the gene matches. The length of the CDR3 is 17 residues. CDR3 coding DNA: TGTGCCAGCAGCCAAGAAGGTTTTGCGGGAGGGTTCGACGAGCAGTACTTC. This encodes CASSQEGFAGGFDEQYF.

The rearrangement joins TRBV19 to TRBJ2-2, with 8 bases fitting TRBD1. Germline CDR1 reads LNHDA; CDR2 reads SQIVND (reference sequence). This CDR3 is built from 14 residues. V lost 6 bases and J lost 7; bases outside the gene matches: 7. CDR3 amino acids: CASRPTGVIGELFF. The CDR3 region has the DNA TGTGCCAGTAGGCCGACAGGGGTAATCGGGGAGCTGTTTTTT.